This T cell receptor (beta chain) was identified during a study of blood T cell repertoires in COVID-19. At the level of the study: T cells, B-cell-depleted T cells, or PBMCs provided the cDNA or gDNA that served as material.

The V and J ends lost 0 bases and 2 bases respectively, with 7 bases between them. Germline loops: CDR1 SGHTA, CDR2 FQGNSA. CDR3 length: 14 amino acids. Concerning this clone: The sample holds other DNA sequences that translate to the same CDR3.

In the study's own analysis: From reference gene primer amplification, estimates of nucleated cell counts were derived. Data came from immunoSEQ multiplex PCR; TCRdb stores just in-frame clones and leaves some out. Clonal size and the V and J genes are those of that table, whereas D and trimming came from the DNA. The sample includes about 44,000 clones, roughly four fifths of them seen just once. The sequence came from a human donor in a cohort sampled during active COVID-19. This chain connects TRBV7-2 to TRBJ1-2, with a tentative D call TRBD1 (5 bases). The sequenced sample was peripheral blood. CDR3 bases: TGTGCCAGCAGCTTAGCGCAGGGAAACTATGGCTACACCTTC. Protein sequence: CASSLAQGNYGYTF. Full variable domain (outside the CDR3, taken from reference TRBV7-2 and TRBJ1-2): GAGVSQSPSNKVTEKGKDVELRCDPISGHTALYWYRQSLGQGLEFLIYFQGNSAPDKSGLPSDRFSAERTGGSVSTLTIQRTQQEDSAVYLCASSLAQGNYGYTFGSGTRLTVV.